Listed below are T cell receptor beta chains from one sample, sequenced in a study of CD8 T cells in Susac syndrome. MiXCR, applied by TCRdb to the immunoSEQ multiplex PCR reads, yields one record per CDR3 protein. The sample lists 120,000 to 150,000 distinct CDR3 sequences, approximately 93% seen once, with over 0.07% in the top ten. Sequencing was performed on CD4+ T cells from PBMCs. These receptors originate from a human donor in good health. The CDR3 runs from the conserved cysteine through the conserved F or W. The D gene is left open where the match is weak. Expanded clones get a size class; other rows say once, few or many, or leave the size out.

len	d_gene	abundance	v_gene	j_gene	CDR3aa	CDR3nt
14	TRBD2	-	TRBV20-1	TRBJ2-3	CSARSGRADDTQYF	TGCAGTGCTCGTAGCGGGAGGGCGGATGATACGCAGTATTTT
12	TRBD2	-	TRBV20-1	TRBJ2-7	CSAGLAGYEQYF	TGCAGTGCAGGGCTAGCGGGCTACGAGCAGTACTTC
16	-	-	TRBV18	TRBJ1-4	CASSSRTPSTNEKLFF	TGTGCCAGCTCATCCCGGACACCCTCAACTAATGAAAAACTGTTTTTT
13	-	-	TRBV20-1	TRBJ1-1	CSARVQKNSEAFF	TGCAGTGCTAGGGTGCAGAAAAATTCTGAAGCTTTCTTT
14	-	-	TRBV6-2/TRBV6-3	TRBJ2-7	CASTPSRGLYEQYF	TGTGCCAGCACTCCTTCTAGGGGCCTCTACGAGCAGTACTTC
16	-	-	TRBV10-1	TRBJ2-2	CASSESGAGNTGELFF	TGCGCCAGCAGTGAGTCTGGGGCAGGGAACACCGGGGAGCTGTTTTTT
16	-	-	TRBV24-1	TRBJ2-1	CATSDLPGRRYNEQFF	TGTGCCACCAGTGATTTGCCCGGCCGACGATACAATGAGCAGTTCTTC
16	-	-	TRBV15	TRBJ1-1	CATSRVNMRGFTEAFF	TGTGCCACCAGCAGAGTTAATATGAGGGGCTTCACTGAAGCTTTCTTT
14	TRBD1	-	TRBV2	TRBJ2-7	CASRVGTGNSEQYF	TGTGCCAGCAGGGTCGGGACAGGTAACTCCGAGCAGTACTTC
16	-	-	TRBV3-1	TRBJ1-1	CASSQDGNRVGTEAFF	TGTGCCAGCAGCCAAGACGGGAACAGGGTTGGCACTGAAGCTTTCTTT
16	TRBD1	-	TRBV5-4	TRBJ2-7	CASSIRDRGRSYEQYF	TGTGCCAGCAGCATTAGGGACAGGGGAAGGTCCTACGAGCAGTACTTC
15	-	-	TRBV3-1	TRBJ1-2	CASSQDTGFGDGYTF	TGTGCCAGCAGCCAGGATACAGGGTTCGGTGATGGCTACACCTTC
13	TRBD1	once	TRBV30	TRBJ1-1	CAWSAGQGHEAFF	TGTGCCTGGAGTGCGGGACAGGGTCATGAAGCTTTCTTT
13	-	-	TRBV18	TRBJ1-2	CASSPLTAEGYTF	TGTGCCAGCTCACCATTGACAGCCGAGGGCTACACCTTC
12	-	-	TRBV30	TRBJ1-2	CAWSDRDYGYTF	TGTGCCTGGAGTGATAGGGACTATGGCTACACCTTC
15	TRBD1	-	TRBV27	TRBJ1-1	CASSPPGTGDTEAFF	TGTGCCAGCAGTCCCCCCGGGACAGGGGATACTGAAGCTTTCTTT
13	-	few	TRBV3-1	TRBJ1-1	CASSQGGDTEAFF	TGTGCCAGCAGCCAAGGCGGGGACACTGAAGCTTTCTTT
13	-	-	TRBV3-1	TRBJ1-4	CASSLQGGEKLFF	TGTGCCAGCAGCCTCCAGGGTGGCGAAAAACTGTTTTTT
17	TRBD2	-	TRBV10-3	TRBJ2-5	CAISDGLAGDVVETQYF	TGTGCCATCAGTGATGGACTAGCGGGAGATGTAGTTGAGACCCAGTACTTC
14	TRBD2	-	TRBV20-1	TRBJ2-7	CSARLAGGRYEQYF	TGCAGTGCTAGACTAGCGGGAGGGCGCTACGAGCAGTACTTC
14	-	-	TRBV2	TRBJ1-1	CASRTGGMNTEAFF	TGTGCCAGCAGAACGGGGGGAATGAACACTGAAGCTTTCTTT
16	-	-	TRBV12-3/TRBV12-4	TRBJ1-1	CASAPTLGTTPTEAFF	TGTGCCAGCGCCCCAACCTTAGGGACAACACCGACTGAAGCTTTCTTT
15	TRBD2	-	TRBV5-1	TRBJ2-1	CASSSTSGSYNEQFF	TGCGCCAGCAGCTCTACTAGCGGATCCTACAATGAGCAGTTCTTC
16	-	-	TRBV18	TRBJ1-1	CASSPPQGLSNTEAFF	TGTGCCAGCTCACCTCCACAGGGTCTCTCGAACACTGAAGCTTTCTTT
13	-	-	TRBV5-6	TRBJ1-1	CASSRVVNTEAFF	TGTGCCAGCAGCCGAGTCGTGAACACTGAAGCTTTCTTT
12	-	-	TRBV24-1	TRBJ2-7	CATSAKGGEQYF	TGTGCCACCAGTGCTAAAGGTGGTGAGCAGTACTTC
15	TRBD1	-	TRBV27	TRBJ2-7	CASSPIGQGGHEQYF	TGTGCCAGCAGTCCCATAGGACAGGGGGGACACGAGCAGTACTTC
15	-	-	TRBV29-1	TRBJ2-3	CSVRIPWGITDTQYF	TGCAGCGTCCGAATTCCTTGGGGGATCACAGATACGCAGTATTTT
15	-	-	TRBV20-1	TRBJ2-5	CSALVMTGPEETQYF	TGCAGTGCCCTTGTGATGACAGGCCCTGAGGAGACCCAGTACTTC
14	-	-	TRBV7-9	TRBJ2-3	CASSYQMGADTQYF	TGTGCCAGCAGCTACCAGATGGGGGCAGATACGCAGTATTTT
13	-	-	TRBV3-1	TRBJ1-1	CASSQGSQAEAFF	TGTGCCAGCAGCCAAGGGAGCCAGGCTGAAGCTTTCTTT
15	TRBD1	-	TRBV5-6	TRBJ2-7	CASSPGTVSSYEQYF	TGTGCCAGCAGCCCTGGGACAGTGAGCTCCTACGAGCAGTACTTC
14	TRBD1	-	TRBV20-1	TRBJ1-1	CSARKPGGDTEAFF	TGCAGTGCTAGAAAACCAGGGGGTGACACTGAAGCTTTCTTT
14	-	-	TRBV12-3/TRBV12-4	TRBJ2-3	CASSSLGLPHTQYF	TGTGCCAGCAGTTCCCTCGGTTTACCCCATACGCAGTATTTT
15	-	-	TRBV7-9	TRBJ2-5	CASSFIRSFWETQYF	TGTGCCAGCAGCTTTATCAGATCCTTTTGGGAGACCCAGTACTTC
16	-	-	TRBV28	TRBJ2-4	CASSLWGGLAKNIQYF	TGTGCCAGCAGTTTATGGGGGGGCCTAGCCAAAAACATTCAGTACTTC
14	-	once	TRBV18	TRBJ2-4	CASSPAGSQNIQYF	TGTGCCAGCTCACCAGCCGGGAGTCAGAACATTCAGTACTTC
15	TRBD1	-	TRBV25-1	TRBJ1-1	CASMRGYDRGKEAFF	TGTGCCAGCATGAGGGGATATGACAGGGGGAAAGAAGCTTTCTTT
15	TRBD2	-	TRBV24-1	TRBJ2-5	CATSEGGGAQETQYF	TGTGCCACCAGTGAGGGCGGGGGTGCCCAAGAGACCCAGTACTTC
14	TRBD1	once	TRBV10-2	TRBJ2-2	CASSGTGVTGELFF	TGCGCCAGCAGTGGGACAGGGGTCACCGGGGAGCTGTTTTTT
13	-	-	TRBV29-1	TRBJ2-5	CSGYGEAGETQYF	TGCAGCGGTTACGGGGAGGCGGGTGAGACCCAGTACTTC
17	TRBD2	once	TRBV11-1	TRBJ2-2	CASSLDLGTSSTGELFF	TGTGCCAGCAGCTTAGACCTCGGGACTAGCAGTACCGGGGAGCTGTTTTTT
14	-	-	TRBV3-1	TRBJ1-2	CASSHLDGWDGYTF	TGTGCCAGCAGCCACCTGGACGGGTGGGATGGCTACACCTTC
17	-	-	TRBV7-9	TRBJ2-2	CASSDPFGHTNTGELFF	TGTGCCAGCAGCGACCCTTTCGGACATACGAACACCGGGGAGCTGTTTTTT
14	-	once	TRBV5-1	TRBJ2-7	CASQRRADLYEQYF	TGCGCCAGTCAAAGACGGGCTGACTTATACGAGCAGTACTTC
16	TRBD2	-	TRBV6-6	TRBJ2-1	CASSPRSAGGPSEQFF	TGTGCCAGCAGTCCCCGATCAGCGGGAGGGCCCTCTGAGCAGTTCTTC
16	TRBD2	-	TRBV9	TRBJ2-3	CASSVDPAGGGYTQYF	TGTGCCAGCAGCGTAGACCCCGCGGGAGGGGGGTATACGCAGTATTTT
15	-	-	TRBV7-2	TRBJ1-2	CASSLASDTNYGYTF	TGTGCCAGCAGCTTAGCTTCTGACACGAACTATGGCTACACCTTC
15	TRBD2	-	TRBV9	TRBJ2-7	CASSPGTSGFYEQYF	TGTGCCAGCAGCCCTGGGACTAGCGGTTTCTACGAGCAGTACTTC
14	-	-	TRBV18	TRBJ2-7	CASSPRSVPYEQYF	TGTGCCAGCTCACCAAGGAGCGTCCCCTACGAGCAGTACTTC
13	TRBD1	-	TRBV29-1	TRBJ1-1	CSAVDRRNTEAFF	TGCAGCGCCGTGGACAGGAGGAACACTGAAGCTTTCTTT
16	TRBD1	-	TRBV6-5	TRBJ1-1	CASSYPGQGRDTEAFF	TGTGCCAGCAGTTACCCCGGACAGGGTAGGGACACTGAAGCTTTCTTT
17	-	-	TRBV5-1	TRBJ2-3	CASSLKLQGSHTDTQYF	TGCGCCAGCAGCTTGAAACTGCAGGGATCCCACACAGATACGCAGTATTTT
13	-	-	TRBV18	TRBJ1-2	CASSPGPHYGYTF	TGTGCCAGCTCGCCCGGGCCACACTATGGCTACACCTTC
15	-	-	TRBV29-1	TRBJ2-2	CSVTGGLPDGGELFF	TGCAGCGTTACCGGAGGCCTCCCGGATGGCGGGGAGCTGTTTTTT
13	TRBD1	-	TRBV20-1	TRBJ2-7	CSAPDRGLYEQYF	TGCAGTGCTCCCGACAGGGGGCTGTACGAGCAGTACTTC
15	-	-	TRBV7-8	TRBJ1-3	CASSHDSSSGNTIYF	TGTGCCAGCAGCCATGACAGTTCCTCTGGAAACACCATATATTTT
17	TRBD2	-	TRBV9	TRBJ2-2	CASSVVAGGLNTGELFF	TGTGCCAGCAGCGTAGTAGCGGGAGGTTTGAACACCGGGGAGCTGTTTTTT